A single sample is the source of the 10 T cell receptor beta chains below, sequenced in a study of blood T cell repertoires in COVID-19. Clones were read by immunoSEQ multiplex PCR, and TCRdb kept only the in-frame ones, dropping some. The table includes a few hundred thousand clones, approximately 86% detected once. Sequencing used peripheral blood. These receptors were taken from a human donor with COVID-19, enrolled during active disease. The donor label of this sample is uncertain.

The chain employs TRBV9 and TRBJ2-2; D might be TRBD2 (5 bases). The length of the CDR3 is 15 residues. The V and J ends lost 4 bases and 0 bases respectively, with 10 bases between them. The germline V gene has CDR1 SGDLS and CDR2 YYNGEE. CDR3 DNA sequence: TGTGCCAGCAGCCTAAGCGGAGCGAACACCGGGGAGCTGTTTTTT. Translated: CASSLSGANTGELFF. The full variable domain, rest sourced from reference TRBV9 and TRBJ2-2, is DSGVTQTPKHLITATGQRVTLRCSPRSGDLSVYWYQQSLDQGLQFLIQYYNGEERAKGNILERFSAQQFPDLHSELNLSSLELGDSALYFCASSLSGANTGELFFGEGSRLTVL.

The rearrangement joins TRBV30 to TRBJ1-1; D is unresolved. Germline CDR1 is GTSNPN and CDR2 is SVGIG (reference sequence). V dropped 5 bases and J dropped 3 bases, with 7 bases sitting between them. CDR3 length equals 11 residues. CDR3 residues: CAWQSDTEAFF. In DNA form, the CDR3 reads TGTGCCTGGCAATCGGACACTGAAGCTTTCTTT. Full variable domain (outside the CDR3, taken from reference TRBV30 and TRBJ1-1): SQTIHQWPATLVQPVGSPLSLECTVEGTSNPNLYWYRQAAGRGLQLLFYSVGIGQISSEVPQNLSASRPQDRQFILSSKKLLLSDSGFYLCAWQSDTEAFFGQGTRLTVV.

The genes are TRBV6-5 and TRBJ1-1; 7 bases map to TRBD1. The V gene end was trimmed by 0 bases and the J gene end by 5 bases; junction bases not matched to a gene: 9. There are 16 residues in the CDR3. Germline V CDR1 and CDR2: MNHEY, SVGAGI. The CDR3: CASSYSAGGVETEAFF. CDR3 sequence (DNA): TGTGCCAGCAGTTACTCGGCAGGGGGAGTAGAGACTGAAGCTTTCTTT.

The CDR3, as DNA: TGTGCCTGGAGTGTACTCCGGGACACCTATGGCTACACCTTC. Its protein product is CAWSVLRDTYGYTF. The V and J genes are TRBV30 and TRBJ1-2, with D maybe TRBD1 (6 bases). CDR1 is GTSNPN, CDR2 SVGIG, per germline (reference sequence). This CDR3 spans 14 amino acids. Trimming shortened V by 0 bases and J by 4 bases, and 12 bases separated the two germline ends.

The V gene is TRBV5-1, the J gene TRBJ2-1; 14 bases map to TRBD2. V trimming: 4 bases; J trimming: 7 bases; junction bases outside the gene matches: 4. This CDR3 spans 15 amino acids. The germline V gene encodes CDR1 SGHRS and CDR2 YFSETQ. CDR3 in amino acids: CASSGTSGSLNEQFF. The CDR3, as DNA: TGCGCCAGCAGCGGGACTAGCGGGAGCTTGAATGAGCAGTTCTTC.

The sample holds one count of this clone. The J gene is TRBJ2-7, the V gene TRBV7-8; 11 bases fit TRBD2. This CDR3 is built from 19 residues. Germline CDR1 SGHVS, CDR2 FQNEAQ. V shed 0 bases, J shed 0 bases, and the junction held 10 bases outside the gene matches. CDR3 sequence: CASSLAAIRLAGYSYEQYF. The DNA for the CDR3 is TGTGCCAGCAGCTTAGCGGCGATAAGACTAGCGGGATACTCCTACGAGCAGTACTTC.

This chain uses TRBV7-9 with TRBJ2-5, with D possibly matching TRBD1 (5 bases). The germline V and J ends were trimmed by 2 bases and 2 bases, with 9 bases remaining between them. Germline loops: CDR1 SEHNR, CDR2 FQNEAQ (reference sequence). This CDR3 has 14 amino acids. In DNA, the CDR3 is TGTGCCAGCAGCTTAATTGCAGGGCAAGAGACCCAGTACTTC. It translates to CASSLIAGQETQYF.

The chain couples TRBV7-9 to TRBJ2-7; TRBD2 aligns across 12 bases. Germline CDR1 SEHNR, CDR2 FQNEAQ (reference sequence). V gave up 5 bases and J gave up 4 bases; unmatched junction bases: 18. The CDR3 extends over 19 amino acids. The CDR3 coding sequence is TGTGCCAGCAGCCCCCGACTAGCGGGAGCCCTGGGAACCATTTACGAGCAGTACTTC. The encoded protein is CASSPRLAGALGTIYEQYF.

This chain links TRBV7-2 with TRBJ2-5; no reliable D call. V was cut by 1 base and J by 4 bases, with 7 bases left in between. Germline V gene lookup returns CDR1 SGHTA and CDR2 FQGNSA. CDR3 size: 13 residues. CDR3 in DNA: TGTGCCAGCAGCTTAGGAGGCGGAGAGACCCAGTACTTC. It specifies CASSLGGGETQYF.

This chain uses TRBV4-1 with TRBJ1-1, with 8 bases aligning to TRBD1. V dropped 0 bases and J dropped 5; count of bases not matched to a gene: 5. The CDR3 consists of 15 residues. Germline V gene lookup returns CDR1 MGHRA and CDR2 YSYEKL. The CDR3 bases are TGCGCCAGCAGCCAAGACAGGGGGCAGGGAACTGAAGCTTTCTTT. Residues: CASSQDRGQGTEAFF.